The 27 T cell receptor beta chains given below trace back to one sample, sequenced in a study of T-cell reconstitution after alpha-beta-depleted transplantation in children. Preparation of the TCRbeta library involved a method that used unique molecular identifiers. TCRdb reprocessed the PCR reads with MiXCR, giving one entry per CDR3 protein. The table shows 490,000 or so distinct CDR3 sequences, with around an eighth occurring only once. The specimen was PBMCs from the stem cell graft donor, collected from the stem cell graft. These receptors originate from a human donor who donated a stem cell graft to a child with combined immunodeficiency.

This clonotype was counted between two and nine times. The chain carries TRBV5-5 and TRBJ2-1; maybe TRBD1 (5 bases). CDR1 is SGHKS, CDR2 YYEKEE, per germline (reference sequence). There are 15 residues in the CDR3. V was clipped by 0 bases and J by 6 bases, with 13 bases between them. The CDR3 loop is CASSLGDLQGNEQFF. CDR3 sequence (DNA): TGTGCCAGCAGCTTGGGCGACCTTCAGGGCAATGAGCAGTTCTTC.

This clonotype was recorded a few times. The rearrangement joins TRBV7-9 to TRBJ2-3; D ambiguous. CDR1 SEHNR and CDR2 FQNEAQ come from the germline V gene (reference sequence). The length of the CDR3 is 14 residues. Trimming pared 5 bases from V and 6 bases from J, leaving 15 bases between. The CDR3 DNA is TGTGCCAGCAGCCATCTGGAAGGGTGGGATACGCAGTATTTT. Translated: CASSHLEGWDTQYF.

This clonotype was recorded at least ten times. V gene TRBV4-3 combines with J gene TRBJ2-1; 15 bases agree with TRBD2. Germline assignment: CDR1 LGHNA and CDR2 YSLEER. The CDR3 is 14 residues long. Germline trimming cut 6 bases from V and 14 bases from J; bases unmatched to any gene: 8. The CDR3 sequence: CASSPRTSGRAEFF. CDR3 DNA: TGCGCCAGCAGTCCCAGGACTAGCGGGAGGGCCGAGTTCTTC.

This clonotype was counted once. This CDR3 fails to terminate in the conserved phenylalanine or tryptophan, so it likely reflects a read error. The chain recombines TRBV18 with TRBJ1-5; no definite D call. Trimming took off 2 bases at V and 2 bases at J, with 13 bases between the two ends. Germline values: CDR1 KGHSH, CDR2 LQKENI. The CDR3 has 16 residues. The CDR3, as DNA: TGTGCCAGCTCACCAATCCCCAGCCTGGGCAATCAGCCCCAGCATTGT. This gives the protein CASSPIPSLGNQPQHC.

This clonotype came up many times. V gene TRBV12-3 or TRBV12-4 combines with J gene TRBJ1-2; D gene unclear. The germline V and J ends were trimmed by 6 bases and 8 bases, with 13 bases remaining between them. The CDR3 totals 12 residues. The CDR3 sequence: CASSSRRLGYTF. CDR3 bases: TGTGCCAGCAGCTCCAGGCGTTTGGGCTACACCTTC.

The sample holds a few counts of this clonotype. This rearrangement joins TRBV12-3 or TRBV12-4 to TRBJ2-3; no clear D. V shed 6 bases and J shed 1 base, with 17 bases lying between them. The CDR3 is 16 amino acids. The CDR3 region has the DNA TGTGCCAGCAGCAACCAGAGAGGCTTAGGCACAGATACGCAGTATTTT. Its translation is CASSNQRGLGTDTQYF.

This clonotype was found many times. The chain employs TRBV12-3 or TRBV12-4 and TRBJ2-1, with D possibly TRBD1 on 6 matching bases. V was cut by 5 bases and J by 4 bases, with 12 bases left in between. This CDR3 has 14 amino acids. The CDR3 DNA reads TGTGCCAGCAGTCCATCCGACAGGTACAATGAGCAGTTCTTC. Its protein product is CASSPSDRYNEQFF.

This clonotype came up many times. This rearrangement joins TRBV5-6 to TRBJ2-1; a weak D match, TRBD1 (5 bases). V gave up 4 bases and J gave up 1 base, with 15 bases separating them. Germline values: CDR1 SGHDT, CDR2 YYEEEE. The CDR3 has 16 residues. DNA for the CDR3: TGTGCCAGCAGCATCCTTGCCAGGGTTTCCTACAATGAGCAGTTCTTC. This codes for CASSILARVSYNEQFF.

This clonotype was seen only a few times. The chain employs TRBV27 and TRBJ2-1; 11 positions agree with TRBD1. Germline-derived CDR1 and CDR2 are MNHEY and SMNVEV (reference sequence). CDR3 size: 14 residues. V dropped 6 bases and J dropped 6; count of bases not matched to a gene: 4. The chain's CDR3 is CASSSGTGGNEQFF. As DNA, the CDR3 is TGTGCCAGCAGCTCCGGGACAGGGGGCAATGAGCAGTTCTTC.

This clonotype was seen only a few times. V is TRBV24-1 and J is TRBJ1-2; 7 nucleotides agree with TRBD1. From germline, CDR1 is KGHDR and CDR2 SFDVKD. V shed 3 bases, J shed 2 bases, and the junction held 2 bases outside the gene matches. The CDR3 is 14 residues long. The CDR3 loop is CATSDPQGNYGYTF. The CDR3 DNA reads as TGTGCCACCAGTGATCCACAGGGGAACTATGGCTACACCTTC.

This clonotype was counted many times. The chain is built from TRBV29-1 and TRBJ2-2; D may match TRBD1 or TRBD2 (5 bases each). This CDR3 has 17 residues. Per the germline V gene, CDR1 is SQVTM and CDR2 is ANQGSEA. V lost 4 bases to trimming and J lost 4 bases, with 22 bases between them. The CDR3 spells CSVARGPGGLSTGELFF. The DNA of the CDR3 is TGCAGCGTTGCGAGGGGACCGGGCGGGTTGAGCACCGGGGAGCTGTTTTTT.

This clonotype was counted between two and nine times. The CDR3 nucleotides read TGTGCCTTAAGTTGGGACAGGGGGTACAATGAGCAGTTCTTC. Its protein product is CALSWDRGYNEQFF. The chain joins TRBV30 to TRBJ2-1; 11 bases match TRBD1. This CDR3 contains 14 residues. The germline CDR1 and CDR2 sequences are GTSNPN and SVGIG (reference sequence). The J segment lost 4 bases and the V segment lost 7 bases, leaving 6 bases of the junction unmatched.

The genes are TRBV27 and TRBJ1-5; unclear D gene. This CDR3 region has 16 residues. V lost 3 bases, J lost 2 bases, and 14 bases lay in between. Germline values: CDR1 MNHEY, CDR2 SMNVEV (reference sequence). CDR3 bases: TGTGCCAGCAGTTTGGTTGGAGCAGCCCGCAATCAGCCCCAGCATTTT. Translating it yields CASSLVGAARNQPQHF.

This chain connects TRBV25-1 to TRBJ2-2; 13 bases agree with TRBD2. Germline trimming cut 6 bases from V and 6 bases from J; bases unmatched to any gene: 19. The CDR3 spans 20 residues. Germline V CDR1 and CDR2: MGHDK, SYGVNS. The CDR3 region has the DNA TGTGCCAGCAGACGCGACCGCAGGGTAGGGACTAGCGGGAAGGCCGGGGAGCTGTTTTTT. Its translation is CASRRDRRVGTSGKAGELFF.

This clonotype came up many times. The rearrangement links TRBV10-3 to TRBJ1-6, with TRBD1 matching 9 bases. The length of the CDR3 is 16 residues. V lost 4 bases, J lost 0 bases, and 1 base stayed unmatched. Looked up from germline, CDR1 is ENHRY and CDR2 is SYGVKD. CDR3 sequence (DNA): TGTGCCATCAGTGGGGACAGGGTCTCCTATAATTCACCCCTCCACTTT. As protein: CAISGDRVSYNSPLHF.

J is TRBJ2-1 and V is TRBV30, with D perhaps TRBD2 (6 bases). The CDR3 extends over 15 amino acids. Germline CDR1 GTSNPN, CDR2 SVGIG (reference sequence). Trimming pared 7 bases from V and 5 bases from J, leaving 21 bases between. CDR3 in amino acids: CASNKAGRGNNEQFF. The CDR3 nucleotides are TGTGCCTCGAACAAAGCGGGCCGCGGAAACAATGAGCAGTTCTTC.

The gene calls are TRBV20-1 and TRBJ1-1; D may be TRBD1 (6 bases). The V gene lost 6 bases and the J gene lost 2 bases, with 22 bases spanning the gap. Germline V CDR1 and CDR2: DFQATT, SNEGSKA (reference sequence). This CDR3 comprises 16 residues. For the CDR3, the DNA is TGCAGTGCCCCCCGAGGGGGGTTTGTAGTAAACACTGAAGCTTTCTTT. It yields the protein CSAPRGGFVVNTEAFF.

This clonotype was recorded a few times. This chain links TRBV5-4 with TRBJ2-6; D perhaps matches TRBD2 (6 bases). The CDR3 is made up of 17 amino acids. Between the trimmed V and J ends, which lost 2 bases and 0 bases, there was a span of 12 bases. CDR1 and CDR2 (germline): SGHNT, YYREEE (reference sequence). For the CDR3, the DNA is TGTGCCAGCAGCTTAGGAGGGGTCCGCTCTGGGGCCAACGTCCTGACTTTC. It yields the protein CASSLGGVRSGANVLTF.

V gene TRBV20-1 combines with J gene TRBJ2-1; D remains unclear. Germline V gene lookup returns CDR1 DFQATT and CDR2 SNEGSKA (reference sequence). Trimming took off 0 bases at V and 6 bases at J, with 12 bases between the two ends. There are 14 residues in the CDR3. This chain's CDR3 is CSARDWVSVNEQFF. The CDR3 DNA reads TGCAGTGCTAGAGATTGGGTATCAGTCAATGAGCAGTTCTTC.

This clonotype has ten or more counts. Its ends do not fully match the called genes, so a read error is possible. The chain carries TRBV6-1 and TRBJ2-7; D remains ambiguous. The CDR3 has 16 amino acids. The germline gives CDR1 MNHNS, CDR2 SASEGT. The CDR3 DNA follows: TGTGCCAGCAGTGAAGGGGTGGCTTCTAACTCCGACGAGCAGTACTTC. It specifies CASSEGVASNSDEQYF.

The sample holds many counts of this clonotype. The chain couples TRBV5-5 to TRBJ2-5; D perhaps matches TRBD2 (6 bases). Germline CDR1 and CDR2: SGHKS and YYEKEE (reference sequence). CDR3 length: 15 amino acids. Trimming shortened V by 0 bases and J by 4 bases, and 13 bases separated the two germline ends. The CDR3 loop reads CASSLARESGETQYF. DNA for the CDR3: TGTGCCAGCAGCTTGGCTCGGGAGAGTGGAGAGACCCAGTACTTC.

This clonotype has ten or more counts. The V gene is TRBV5-1, the J gene TRBJ2-7, with D unclear. CDR3 length: 14 residues. Germline CDR1 SGHRS, CDR2 YFSETQ. Trimming cost V 0 bases and J 2 bases, with 9 bases left between them. The CDR3 nucleotides read TGCGCCAGCAGCTTGGATATGCCCACCTACGAGCAGTACTTC. This encodes CASSLDMPTYEQYF.

This clonotype has only a few counts. The J gene is TRBJ2-2, the V gene TRBV7-2, with a weak D call TRBD1 (6 bases). Trimming took off 1 base at V and 0 bases at J, with 9 bases between the two ends. CDR1 SGHTA and CDR2 FQGNSA come from the germline V gene. The CDR3 covers 16 residues. The CDR3 here is CASSLGGQTNTGELFF. CDR3 DNA sequence: TGTGCCAGCAGCTTAGGGGGGCAGACGAACACCGGGGAGCTGTTTTTT.

The chain employs TRBV7-2 and TRBJ1-3, with D possibly TRBD1 on 6 matching bases. CDR3 length equals 17 residues. Trimming took 0 bases from V and 3 from J, leaving 15 bases between them. CDR1 and CDR2 from the germline V gene are SGHTA and FQGNSA. The CDR3 DNA follows: TGTGCCAGCAGCTTAGCCACCAACAGGGTGGGTGGAAACACCATATATTTT. Its translation: CASSLATNRVGGNTIYF.

In its sample, this clonotype was seen a few times. The chain combines TRBV6-2 or TRBV6-3 with TRBJ2-7, with TRBD2 identical over 8 bases. This CDR3 has 15 residues. The V segment lost 4 bases and the J segment 3 bases; nucleotides outside the gene matches: 8. The V gene's germline CDR1 is MNHEY and CDR2 SVGEGT. The CDR3 sequence is CASSSPPAGDYEQYF. DNA of the CDR3: TGTGCCAGCAGTTCTCCACCAGCGGGAGACTACGAGCAGTACTTC.

This clonotype was observed a handful of times. The gene calls are TRBV6-2 or TRBV6-3 and TRBJ2-7; no firm D call. Germline CDR1 MNHEY, CDR2 SVGEGT. V lost 7 bases to trimming and J lost 0 bases, with 4 bases between them. The length of the CDR3 is 11 residues. CDR3 sequence: CASTNSYEQYF. The CDR3 DNA follows: TGTGCCAGCACCAACTCCTACGAGCAGTACTTC.

This clonotype was recorded a few times. J is TRBJ2-1 and V is TRBV4-3; no clear D. The length of the CDR3 is 16 residues. Trimming shortened V by 1 base and J by 0 bases, and 10 bases separated the two germline ends. Germline V CDR1 and CDR2: LGHNA, YSLEER. For the CDR3, the DNA is TGCGCCAGCAGCCAAGTGTCCCAAAGCTCCTACAATGAGCAGTTCTTC. Encoded protein: CASSQVSQSSYNEQFF.